This T cell receptor (beta chain) came from a study of HIV-infected patients and healthy controls. All unsorted peripheral T cells were captured because whole blood was used without fractionation. The CDR3 covers 16 residues. The V gene's germline CDR1 is SGDLS and CDR2 YYNGEE. The V gene lost 0 bases and the J gene lost 6 bases, with 19 bases spanning the gap. In regard to this clonotype: Its specificity is unknown.

Alpha and beta constant-region primers primed reverse transcription of 400 to 500 ng RNA. Using multiplexing indices, alpha and beta chain libraries were generated apart by chain-specific third strand synthesis. TCRdb recomputed calls from the 5' RACE reads with MiXCR, one row per CDR3 protein. The table has some 9,300 distinct CDR3 sequences, about 9.4% seen once. Study results and caveats: Compared with healthy controls, HIV-infected patients showed less CDR3 sharing between individuals. MAIT alpha-chain CDR3s were frequent in healthy controls, depleted in HIV+.

The material was blood, obtained before antiretroviral therapy. The receptor was isolated from an adult with HIV infection. The chain has TRBV9 and TRBJ2-7, with D tentatively TRBD2 (5 bases). The CDR3 nucleotides are TGTGCCAGCAGCGTAGGATTGGGAGCGGCGGCCAGCGAGCAGTACTTC. It yields the protein CASSVGLGAAASEQYF.